This entry lists 13 T cell receptor beta chains sequenced from one sample in a study of blood T cell repertoires in COVID-19. This table comes from immunoSEQ multiplex PCR, and its TCRdb copy is limited to in-frame clones, with some not included. Among 65,000 to 90,000 clones, roughly 84% were seen once, and the ten largest hold approximately 27%. Material: peripheral blood. The receptors were gathered from a human donor in a cohort sampled during active COVID-19.

For the CDR3, the DNA is TGTGCCAGCAGTTACGGGCAGGGTGTTATAAGGAACACTGAAGCTTTCTTT. This sequence encodes CASSYGQGVIRNTEAFF. This chain connects TRBV6-2 or TRBV6-3 to TRBJ1-1; D perhaps matches TRBD1 (5 bases). The V gene lost 2 bases and the J gene lost 1 base, with 17 bases spanning the gap. Germline assignment: CDR1 MNHEY and CDR2 SVGEGT. The CDR3 runs 17 residues.

This sequence joins TRBV9 and TRBJ2-6, with TRBD2 matching 7 bases. After removal of 2 bases from V and 4 bases from J, the junction contained 6 bases not matched to a gene. CDR1 and CDR2 (germline): SGDLS, YYNGEE. The CDR3 is made up of 16 amino acids. As DNA, the CDR3 is TGTGCCAGCAGCGTTGCGGGAGCCTCGGGGGCCAACGTCCTGACTTTC. Translated, it gives CASSVAGASGANVLTF.

The chain joins TRBV4-3 to TRBJ2-7; TRBD2 agrees at 8 bases. The CDR3 totals 15 residues. J was trimmed by 3 bases and V by 1 base; bases with no gene match: 5. Germline V gives CDR1 LGHNA, CDR2 YSLEER. CDR3 in amino acids: CASSQGTGLVYEQYF. The CDR3 nucleotides are TGCGCCAGCAGCCAAGGTACGGGACTAGTCTACGAGCAGTACTTC.

This clone has a handful of counts. The genes are TRBV7-3 and TRBJ2-2; no definite D call. This CDR3 spans 11 amino acids. Germline lookup yields CDR1 SGHTA and CDR2 FQGTGA. Trimming removed 4 bases at V and 7 bases at J, with 4 bases between. CDR3 nucleotide sequence: TGTGCCAGCAGCTACGGCGGGGAGCTGTTTTTT. Residues: CASSYGGELFF.

V gene TRBV14 combines with J gene TRBJ1-6; no clear D. The CDR3 has 17 residues. Germline V lookup: CDR1 SGHDN, CDR2 FVKESK. Between the trimmed V and J ends, which lost 1 base and 0 bases, there was a span of 10 bases. The CDR3 reads CASSQGTPSSYNSPLHF. The CDR3 bases are TGTGCCAGCAGCCAAGGCACGCCGAGCTCCTATAATTCACCCCTCCACTTT.

The V and J genes are TRBV11-3 and TRBJ1-2, with 7 bases lining up with TRBD1. There are 14 residues in the CDR3. The junction had 5 bases not matched to a gene; V was cut back by 2 bases and J by 5 bases. Germline V gene data show CDR1 as SGHNT and CDR2 as YENEEA. The CDR3 sequence is CASSLRDSGYGYTF. In DNA form, the CDR3 reads TGTGCCAGCAGCTTACGGGACAGTGGTTATGGCTACACCTTC.

This chain uses TRBV2 with TRBJ2-1; D possibly corresponds to TRBD2 (7 bases). Trimming shortened V by 2 bases and J by 8 bases, and 10 bases separated the two germline ends. The germline gives CDR1 SNHLY, CDR2 FYNNEI. This CDR3 contains 13 residues. The CDR3 DNA follows: TGTGCCAGCAGTGAAAGGGGGAGGGATGAGCAGTTCTTC. The encoded protein is CASSERGRDEQFF.

This clone came up many times. The chain recombines TRBV6-5 with TRBJ2-2; D is unclear. This CDR3 region has 14 residues. CDR1 and CDR2 from the germline V gene are MNHEY and SVGAGI. V lost 6 bases and J 4 bases, leaving 12 bases between the germline ends. The CDR3 DNA reads as TGTGCCAGCAGCATCATGAGGAGCACCGGGGAGCTGTTTTTT. Its protein is CASSIMRSTGELFF.

The V gene is TRBV27, the J gene TRBJ1-3, with D maybe TRBD1 (6 bases). The CDR3 is made up of 14 amino acids. The ends were cut back, 6 bases at V and 2 bases at J, with 11 bases in the middle. CDR1 is MNHEY, CDR2 SMNVEV, per germline (reference sequence). CDR3 DNA: TGTGCCAGCAGCCCTAGACAGGCTGGAAACACCATATATTTT. Translation: CASSPRQAGNTIYF.

The chain employs TRBV6-5 and TRBJ2-1; 10 nucleotides match TRBD1. The J segment lost 6 bases and the V segment lost 9 bases, leaving 8 bases of the junction unmatched. Germline lookup yields CDR1 MNHEY and CDR2 SVGAGI. The CDR3 consists of 14 residues. DNA for the CDR3: TGTGCCAGTGCCGGGACAGGGGCGTCCAATGAGCAGTTCTTC. Its protein is CASAGTGASNEQFF.

This chain connects TRBV7-2 to TRBJ2-7; 10 bases are shared with TRBD2. The germline CDR1 and CDR2 sequences are SGHTA and FQGNSA. The CDR3 totals 15 residues. V trimming: 5 bases; J trimming: 3 bases; junction bases outside the gene matches: 7. CDR3 nucleotides: TGTGCCAGCAGCATAAGCGGGGGGGCGGTCTACGAGCAGTACTTC. Translating it yields CASSISGGAVYEQYF.

V is TRBV27 and J is TRBJ2-7; 8 nucleotides align to TRBD2. Germline V gene data show CDR1 as MNHEY and CDR2 as SMNVEV (reference sequence). V lost 5 bases and J lost 3; bases outside the gene matches: 6. CDR3 length: 14 amino acids. The CDR3 nucleotides read TGTGCCAGCAGTCCCGGGGGGGGTTACTACGAGCAGTACTTC. Protein product: CASSPGGGYYEQYF.

This clone was found a few times. The V and J genes are TRBV14 and TRBJ2-3, with D unclear. Trimming stripped 4 bases from V and 11 bases from J, with 16 bases between. The CDR3 length is 13 residues. Per the germline V gene, CDR1 is SGHDN and CDR2 is FVKESK. The CDR3 sequence is CASSPFMSGLQYF. Written as DNA, the CDR3 is TGTGCCAGCAGCCCGTTTATGTCGGGTCTGCAGTATTTT.